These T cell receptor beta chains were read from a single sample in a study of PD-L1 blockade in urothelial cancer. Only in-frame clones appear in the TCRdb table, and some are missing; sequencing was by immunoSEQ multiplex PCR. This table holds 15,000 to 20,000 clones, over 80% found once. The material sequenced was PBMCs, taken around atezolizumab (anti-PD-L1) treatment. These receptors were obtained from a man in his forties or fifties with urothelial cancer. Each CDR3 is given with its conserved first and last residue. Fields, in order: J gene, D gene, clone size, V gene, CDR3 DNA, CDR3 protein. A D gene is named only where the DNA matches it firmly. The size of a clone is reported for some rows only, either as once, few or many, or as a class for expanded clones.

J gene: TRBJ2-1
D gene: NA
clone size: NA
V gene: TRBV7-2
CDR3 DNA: TGTGCCAGCAGCCGTCGGCAGCGAGATGAGCAGTTCTTC
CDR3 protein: CASSRRQRDEQFF

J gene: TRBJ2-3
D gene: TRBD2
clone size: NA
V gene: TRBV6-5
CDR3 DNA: TGTGCCAGCAGTGCGGGGGGGCATAGCACAGATACGCAGTATTTT
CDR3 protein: CASSAGGHSTDTQYF

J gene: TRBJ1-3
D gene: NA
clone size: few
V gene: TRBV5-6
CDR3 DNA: TGTGCCAGCAGCTTGGTACCATCAGGGACTGGAAACACCATATATTTT
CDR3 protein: CASSLVPSGTGNTIYF

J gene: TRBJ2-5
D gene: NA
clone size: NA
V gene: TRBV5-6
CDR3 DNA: TGTGCCAGCAGCTTGGGGCGGGGAAGTCAAGAGACCCAGTACTTC
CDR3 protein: CASSLGRGSQETQYF

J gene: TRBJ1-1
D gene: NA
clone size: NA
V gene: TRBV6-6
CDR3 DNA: TGTGCCAGCAGTGCTCGGGAGTCTCGGACTGAAGCTTTCTTT
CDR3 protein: CASSARESRTEAFF

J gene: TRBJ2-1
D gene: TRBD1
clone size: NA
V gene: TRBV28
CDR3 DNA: TGTGCCAGCAGTCGGGCAGGGGGCTACAATGAGCAGTTCTTC
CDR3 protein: CASSRAGGYNEQFF

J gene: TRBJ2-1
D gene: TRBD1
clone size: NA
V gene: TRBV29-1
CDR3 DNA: TGCAGCGTTGAACTTGAGGGGGCCCGATACAATGAGCAGTTCTTC
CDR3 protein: CSVELEGARYNEQFF

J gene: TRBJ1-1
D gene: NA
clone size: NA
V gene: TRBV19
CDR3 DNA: TGTGCCAGTAGTATAGCGAGGAACACTGAAGCTTTCTTT
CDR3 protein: CASSIARNTEAFF

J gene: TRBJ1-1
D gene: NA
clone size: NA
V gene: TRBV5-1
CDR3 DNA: TGCGCCAGCAGCACCGGGAGCCCGAACACTGAAGCTTTCTTT
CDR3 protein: CASSTGSPNTEAFF

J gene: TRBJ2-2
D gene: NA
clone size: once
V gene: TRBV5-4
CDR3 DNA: TGTGCCAGCAGCCCCTCCGGCGGTACTGGGAACACCGGGGAGCTGTTTTTT
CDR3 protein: CASSPSGGTGNTGELFF

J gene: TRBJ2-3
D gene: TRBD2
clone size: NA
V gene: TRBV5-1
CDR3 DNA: TGCGCCAGCAGCCCGAGACTAGCGGGGGGGCCGATGGGCACAGATACGCAGTATTTT
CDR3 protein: CASSPRLAGGPMGTDTQYF

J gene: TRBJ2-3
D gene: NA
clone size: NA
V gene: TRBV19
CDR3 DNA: TGTGCCAGTAGCGGGATGGGGAGGCGGGGAGAGACAGATACGCAGTATTTT
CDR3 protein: CASSGMGRRGETDTQYF

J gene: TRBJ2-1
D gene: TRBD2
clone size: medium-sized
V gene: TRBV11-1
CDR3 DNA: TGTGCCAGCAGCAGCACTAGCGGGGGAGGACGCTCCTACAATGAGCAGTTCTTC
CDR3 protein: CASSSTSGGGRSYNEQFF

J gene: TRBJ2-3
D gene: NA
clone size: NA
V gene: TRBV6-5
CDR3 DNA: TGTGCCTCCCAGCAGGTCCTGCACAGGGTGGATACGCAGTATTTT
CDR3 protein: CASQQVLHRVDTQYF

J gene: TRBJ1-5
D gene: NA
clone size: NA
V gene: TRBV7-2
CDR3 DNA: TGTGCCAGCAGCCCGCAAGGGGGACGGCTCAATCAGCCCCAGCATTTT
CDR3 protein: CASSPQGGRLNQPQHF

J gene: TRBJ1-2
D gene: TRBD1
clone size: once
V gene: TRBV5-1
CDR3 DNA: TGCGCCAGCAGCACCGGACAGGGAGGCCTAGGGTTTGGCTACACCTTC
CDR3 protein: CASSTGQGGLGFGYTF

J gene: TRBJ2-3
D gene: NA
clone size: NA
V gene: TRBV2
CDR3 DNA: TGTGCCAGCAGGCAAGGGGGAGTAGATACGCAGTATTTT
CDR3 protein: CASRQGGVDTQYF

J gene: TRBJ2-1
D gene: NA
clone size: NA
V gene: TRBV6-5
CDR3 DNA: TGTGCCAGCAGTTATCTCCGGAGCTCCTACAATGAGCAGTTCTTC
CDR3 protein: CASSYLRSSYNEQFF

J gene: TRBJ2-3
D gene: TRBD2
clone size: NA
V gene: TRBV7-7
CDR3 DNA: TGTGCTAGCAGCCCTGGACTAGCGGGAGGTTCCTCAGATACGCAGTATTTT
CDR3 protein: CASSPGLAGGSSDTQYF

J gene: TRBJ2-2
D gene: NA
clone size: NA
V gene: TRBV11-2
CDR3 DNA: TGTGCCAGCAGCGCAACATTACCCCCCGGGGAGCTGTTTTTT
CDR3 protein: CASSATLPPGELFF

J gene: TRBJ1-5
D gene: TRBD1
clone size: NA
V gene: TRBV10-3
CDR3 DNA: TGTGCCATCAGTAAGACAGGGGGCGAAAATCAGCCCCAGCATTTT
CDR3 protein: CAISKTGGENQPQHF

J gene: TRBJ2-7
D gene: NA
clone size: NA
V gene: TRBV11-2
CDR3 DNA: TGTGCCAGCAGCCACGCTGGCGGAAACTACGAGCAGTACTTC
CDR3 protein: CASSHAGGNYEQYF

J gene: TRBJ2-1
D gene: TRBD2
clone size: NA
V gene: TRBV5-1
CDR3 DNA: TGCGCCAGCAGACCCGGGACTAGCGGTCCGGGGGTGTCCTACAATGAGCAGTTCTTC
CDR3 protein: CASRPGTSGPGVSYNEQFF

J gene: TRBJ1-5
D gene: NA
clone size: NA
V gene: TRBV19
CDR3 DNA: TGTGCCAGTAGTCGCGACTCGGTGGGCAATCAGCCCCAGCATTTT
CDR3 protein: CASSRDSVGNQPQHF

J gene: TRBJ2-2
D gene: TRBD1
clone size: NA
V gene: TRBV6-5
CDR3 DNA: TGTGCCAGCAGATCACAGGGGTCCACCGGGGAGCTGTTTTTT
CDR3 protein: CASRSQGSTGELFF

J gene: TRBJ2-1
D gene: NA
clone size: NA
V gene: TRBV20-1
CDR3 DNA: TGCAGTGCTAGAGCCCTCGGTGAGCAGTTCTTC
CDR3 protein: CSARALGEQFF

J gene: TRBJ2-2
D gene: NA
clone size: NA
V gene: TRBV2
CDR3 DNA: TGTGCCAGCAGTGAGACGGGGGCGAACACCGGGGAGCTGTTTTTT
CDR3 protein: CASSETGANTGELFF

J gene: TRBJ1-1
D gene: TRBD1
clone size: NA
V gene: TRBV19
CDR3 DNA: TGTGCCAGTAGGGGGTGGACAGGGAAGTCTGAAGCTTTCTTT
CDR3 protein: CASRGWTGKSEAFF

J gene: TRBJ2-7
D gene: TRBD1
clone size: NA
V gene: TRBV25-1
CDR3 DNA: TGTGCCAGCAGTGGCTGGACAGGGGACGAGCAGTACTTC
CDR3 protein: CASSGWTGDEQYF

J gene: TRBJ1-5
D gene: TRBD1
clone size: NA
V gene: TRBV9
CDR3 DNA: TGTGCCAGCAGCCCCGGGACAGGGGCGAGCAATCAGCCCCAGCATTTT
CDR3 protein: CASSPGTGASNQPQHF

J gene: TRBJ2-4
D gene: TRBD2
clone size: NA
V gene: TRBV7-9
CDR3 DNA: TGTGCCAGCAGCCCCGGGGAGGGTGGGAGAAACATTCAGTACTTC
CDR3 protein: CASSPGEGGRNIQYF

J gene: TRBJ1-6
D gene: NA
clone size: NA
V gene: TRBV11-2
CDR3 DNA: TGTGCCAGCAGCTTCACGACAGGCGACTATAATTCACCCCTCCACTTT
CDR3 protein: CASSFTTGDYNSPLHF

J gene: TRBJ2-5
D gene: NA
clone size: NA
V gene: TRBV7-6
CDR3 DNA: TGTGCCAGCAGCGGAGAACAGGGCATCGGACGTGAGGAGACCCAGTACTTC
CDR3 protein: CASSGEQGIGREETQYF